These T cell receptor beta chains were read from a single sample in a study of identical twins. TCRdb recomputed calls from the 5' RACE reads with MiXCR, one row per CDR3 protein. The sample has some 460,000 distinct CDR3 sequences; 14% are singletons. In addition, the sample was reused for a study of yellow fever vaccine responses in identical twins.

The sequenced material came from CD4+ T cells sorted from blood. Every receptor here comes from a woman between 18 and 29 years old in good health. Both conserved end residues are part of each CDR3. Fields, in order: V gene, J gene, clone size, CDR3 length, D gene, CDR3 DNA, CDR3 protein. The D gene is left open where the match is weak. Clone size is stated in some rows and not others, as once, few, many or a class when expanded.

TRBV9	TRBJ1-1	.	16	TRBD1	TGTGCCAGCAGCGTAGCTACCCAAGACAGGGGGGCTGAAGCTTTCTTT	CASSVATQDRGAEAFF
TRBV18	TRBJ2-1	few	13	.	TGTGCCAGCTCACCAGGCCGACAGAATGAGCAGTTCTTC	CASSPGRQNEQFF
TRBV28	TRBJ2-1	few	15	TRBD2	TGTGCCAGCAGCGTAGCGGGGGCGATCAACAATGAGCAGTTCTTC	CASSVAGAINNEQFF
TRBV5-1	TRBJ1-5	.	13	TRBD1	TGCGCCAGCAGCCCCTACGACAGGGGGCCCCAGCATTTT	CASSPYDRGPQHF
TRBV5-5	TRBJ1-2	.	14	TRBD1	TGTGCCAGCAGATTCCGGGACAGGGAGGGTGGCTACACCTTC	CASRFRDREGGYTF
TRBV12-3/TRBV12-4	TRBJ1-1	.	13	.	TGTGCCAGCAGTTTTTGGGGGGGGGCTGAAGCTTTCTTT	CASSFWGGAEAFF
TRBV5-1	TRBJ2-2	few	15	TRBD2	TGCGCCAGCAGCTTCCTAGCGGGAAATTCCGGGGAGCTGTTTTTT	CASSFLAGNSGELFF
TRBV6-1	TRBJ2-3	few	14	.	TGTGCCAGCAGGGGTTTTAGCGGCACAGATACGCAGTATTTT	CASRGFSGTDTQYF
TRBV27	TRBJ2-7	few	14	.	TGTGCCAGCAGTTCGAAGAGCACCCCCTACGAGCAGTACTTC	CASSSKSTPYEQYF
TRBV7-2	TRBJ1-1	.	14	.	TGTGCCAGCAGACCGAAACAGGTGAACACTGAAGCTTTCTTT	CASRPKQVNTEAFF
TRBV28	TRBJ2-3	few	18	.	TGTGCCAGCAGTTTATTGGGAAGGCGGGGGCCTAGCACAGATACGCAGTATTTT	CASSLLGRRGPSTDTQYF
TRBV5-1	TRBJ1-5	few	13	TRBD1	TGCGCCAGCAGCTTGGAGGGGGCTCAGCCCCAGCATTTT	CASSLEGAQPQHF
TRBV12-5	TRBJ2-7	few	14	TRBD1	TGTGCTAGTGGTCGCGACAGGGCTATCTACGAGCAGTACTTC	CASGRDRAIYEQYF
TRBV2	TRBJ1-6	.	18	.	TGTGCCAGCAGATTCACCCTTTTACCGTCGAATGGAAATTCACCCCTCCACTTT	CASRFTLLPSNGNSPLHF
TRBV30	TRBJ2-7	few	12	.	TGTGCCTGGAGTGTCTCCTTGAACGAGCAGTACTTC	CAWSVSLNEQYF
TRBV2	TRBJ2-6	.	15	TRBD1	TGTGCCAGCAGAAACGACAGGGCTGGGGCCAACGTCCTGACTTTC	CASRNDRAGANVLTF
TRBV15	TRBJ2-7	few	16	TRBD1	TGTGCCACCAGCAGATCCCCGGGACAGGGGGTCTACGAGCAGTACTTC	CATSRSPGQGVYEQYF
TRBV7-6	TRBJ2-1	.	15	TRBD2	TGTGCCAGCAGCCCTAGCGGGGGGACGAACAATGAGCAGTTCTTC	CASSPSGGTNNEQFF
TRBV3-1	TRBJ2-7	.	15	TRBD2	TGTGCCAGCAGCCAAATGGCTAGCGGGGGCTACGAGCAGTACTTC	CASSQMASGGYEQYF
TRBV21-1	TRBJ2-1	.	16	.	TGTGCCAGCACTCCTCTCAAGGGGGTTTCCTACAATGAGCAGTTCTTC	CASTPLKGVSYNEQFF
TRBV5-1	TRBJ2-7	many	12	.	TGCGCCAGCGGAGCCAGTACCTACGAGCAGTACTTC	CASGASTYEQYF
TRBV12-3/TRBV12-4	TRBJ1-2	many	14	TRBD1	TGTGCCAGCAGTCCCGGACAGGGTAACTATGGCTACACCTTC	CASSPGQGNYGYTF
TRBV7-2	TRBJ2-7	few	12	.	TGTGCCAGCAGCCCAAGCGGCAGGGGCGCTTACTTC	CASSPSGRGAYF
TRBV11-3	TRBJ2-1	.	13	TRBD2	TGTGCCAGCAGCTCCAGGACTAGCAATGAGCAGTTCTTC	CASSSRTSNEQFF
TRBV6-2/TRBV6-3	TRBJ2-3	.	13	TRBD2	TGTGCCAGCAGTAATGGACTAGTCGTTACGCAGTATTTT	CASSNGLVVTQYF
TRBV6-5	TRBJ2-1	few	16	.	TGTGCCAGCAGTTTTCGGGAGTTTGGCTCCTACAATGAGCAGTTCTTC	CASSFREFGSYNEQFF
TRBV5-5	TRBJ2-3	few	15	TRBD2	TGTGCCAGCAGCCCCGGGACTAGGGTCACAGATACGCAGTATTTT	CASSPGTRVTDTQYF
TRBV21-1	TRBJ2-7	few	15	.	TGTGCCAGCAGCGCTTTCCCCCGGACGTACGTCGAGCAGTACTTC	CASSAFPRTYVEQYF
TRBV28	TRBJ2-2	few	15	.	TGTGCCAGCAGAAGCCAGGGGTTGGACACCGGGGAGCTGTTTTTT	CASRSQGLDTGELFF
TRBV7-2	TRBJ2-7	.	13	.	TGTGCCAGCAGCTCAATCTCAACCCACGAGCAGTACTTC	CASSSISTHEQYF
TRBV3-1	TRBJ1-1	few	12	.	TGTGCCAGCAGCCAATTAGGGACTGAAGCTTTCTTT	CASSQLGTEAFF